This entry features one T cell receptor beta chain sequence. TCRdb recomputed calls from the 5' RACE reads with MiXCR, one row per CDR3 protein. The table records about 480,000 distinct CDR3 sequences, approximately 15% of them present only once. The CDR3 totals 13 residues. CDR1 and CDR2 from the germline V gene are SNHLY and FYNNEI. J gave up 5 bases and V 6 bases, and 3 bases lay outside the gene matches. This record belongs to a study of identical twins. These same data were also listed under a study on yellow fever vaccine responses in identical twins.

The receptor was isolated from a woman aged 18-29 years in good health. The gene calls are TRBV2 and TRBJ2-5; 10 nucleotides agree with TRBD2. Sequenced: CD4+ T cells sorted from blood. The CDR3 here is CASRSGRGETQYF. As DNA, the CDR3 is TGTGCCAGCAGGAGCGGGAGGGGGGAGACCCAGTACTTC.